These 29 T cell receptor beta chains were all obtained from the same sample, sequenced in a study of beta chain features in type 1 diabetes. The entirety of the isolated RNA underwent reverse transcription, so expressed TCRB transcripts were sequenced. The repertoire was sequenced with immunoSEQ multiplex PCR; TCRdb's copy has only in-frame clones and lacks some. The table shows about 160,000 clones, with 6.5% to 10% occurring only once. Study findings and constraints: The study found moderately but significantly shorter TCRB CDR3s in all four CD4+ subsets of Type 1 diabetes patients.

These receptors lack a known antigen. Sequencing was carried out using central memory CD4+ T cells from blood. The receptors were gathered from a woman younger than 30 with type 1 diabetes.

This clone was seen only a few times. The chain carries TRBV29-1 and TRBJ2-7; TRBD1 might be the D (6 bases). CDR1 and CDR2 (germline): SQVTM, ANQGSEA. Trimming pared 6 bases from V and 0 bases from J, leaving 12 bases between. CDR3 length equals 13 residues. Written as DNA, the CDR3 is TGCAGCGTCGAACAGGGCAGCTCCTACGAGCAGTACTTC. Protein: CSVEQGSSYEQYF.

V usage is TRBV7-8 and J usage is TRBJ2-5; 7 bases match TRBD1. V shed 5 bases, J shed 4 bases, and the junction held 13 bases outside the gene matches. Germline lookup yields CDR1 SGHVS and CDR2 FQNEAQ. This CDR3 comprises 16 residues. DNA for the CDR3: TGTGCCAGCAGCCCCCGCGAGGGGGCCGGATTAGAGACCCAGTACTTC. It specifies CASSPREGAGLETQYF.

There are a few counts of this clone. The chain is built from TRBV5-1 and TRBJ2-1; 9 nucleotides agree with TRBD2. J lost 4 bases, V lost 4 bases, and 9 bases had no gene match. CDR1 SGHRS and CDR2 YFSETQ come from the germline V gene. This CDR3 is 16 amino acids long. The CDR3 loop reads CASSAPQRGEYNEQFF. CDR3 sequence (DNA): TGCGCCAGCAGCGCACCTCAGCGGGGGGAATACAATGAGCAGTTCTTC.

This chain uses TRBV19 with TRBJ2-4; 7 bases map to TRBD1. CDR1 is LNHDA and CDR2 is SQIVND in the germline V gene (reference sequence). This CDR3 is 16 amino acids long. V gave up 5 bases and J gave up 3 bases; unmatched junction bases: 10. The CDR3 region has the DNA TGTGCCAGTAGTCTCCGACAGGGAAGCGGCAAAAACATTCAGTACTTC. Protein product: CASSLRQGSGKNIQYF.

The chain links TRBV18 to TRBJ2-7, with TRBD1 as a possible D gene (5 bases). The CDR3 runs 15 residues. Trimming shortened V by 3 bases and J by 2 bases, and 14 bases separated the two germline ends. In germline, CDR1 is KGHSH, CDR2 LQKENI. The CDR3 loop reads CASSPAGANAYEQYF. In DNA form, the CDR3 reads TGTGCCAGCTCACCTGCTGGGGCTAACGCCTACGAGCAGTACTTC.

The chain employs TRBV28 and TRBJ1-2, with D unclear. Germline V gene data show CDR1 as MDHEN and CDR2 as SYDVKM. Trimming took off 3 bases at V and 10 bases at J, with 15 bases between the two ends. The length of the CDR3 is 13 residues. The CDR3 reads CASSFPHTGSYTF. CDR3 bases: TGTGCCAGCAGTTTCCCCCACACGGGTTCCTACACCTTC.

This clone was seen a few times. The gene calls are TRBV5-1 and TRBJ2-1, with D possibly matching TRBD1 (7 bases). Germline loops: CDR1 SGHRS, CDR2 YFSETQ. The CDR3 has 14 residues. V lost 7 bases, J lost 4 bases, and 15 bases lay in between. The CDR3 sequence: CASLDPGGYNEQFF. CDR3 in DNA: TGCGCCAGCCTAGATCCAGGGGGGTACAATGAGCAGTTCTTC.

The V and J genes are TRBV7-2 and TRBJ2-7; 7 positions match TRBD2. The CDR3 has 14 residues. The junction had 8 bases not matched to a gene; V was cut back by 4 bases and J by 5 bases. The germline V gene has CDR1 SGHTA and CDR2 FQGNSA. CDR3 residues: CASSSREVDHEQYF. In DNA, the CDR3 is TGTGCCAGCAGCTCACGGGAGGTGGACCACGAGCAGTACTTC.

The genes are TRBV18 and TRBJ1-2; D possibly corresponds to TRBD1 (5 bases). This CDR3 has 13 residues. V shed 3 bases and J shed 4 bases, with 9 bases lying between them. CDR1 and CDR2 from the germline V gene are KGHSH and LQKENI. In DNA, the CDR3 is TGTGCCAGCTCACCCACAGGCACCTATGGCTACACCTTC. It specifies CASSPTGTYGYTF.

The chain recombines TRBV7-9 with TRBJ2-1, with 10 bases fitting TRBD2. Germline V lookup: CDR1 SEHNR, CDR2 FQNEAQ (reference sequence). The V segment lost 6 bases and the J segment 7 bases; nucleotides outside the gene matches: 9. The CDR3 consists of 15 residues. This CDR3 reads CASRTTAGGENEQFF. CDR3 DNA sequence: TGTGCCAGCAGGACTACAGCGGGGGGGGAGAATGAGCAGTTCTTC.

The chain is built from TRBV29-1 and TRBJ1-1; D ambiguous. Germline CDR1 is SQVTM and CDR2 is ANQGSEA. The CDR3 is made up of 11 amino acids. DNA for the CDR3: TGCAGTGCAACAGAGAACACTGAAGCTTTCTTT. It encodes CSATENTEAFF.

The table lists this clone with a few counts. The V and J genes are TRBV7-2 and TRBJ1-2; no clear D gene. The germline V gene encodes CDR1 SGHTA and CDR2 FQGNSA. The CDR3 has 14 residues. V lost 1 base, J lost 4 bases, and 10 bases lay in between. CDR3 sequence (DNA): TGTGCCAGCAGCTTAGACCTCGAGTCCTATGGCTACACCTTC. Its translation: CASSLDLESYGYTF.

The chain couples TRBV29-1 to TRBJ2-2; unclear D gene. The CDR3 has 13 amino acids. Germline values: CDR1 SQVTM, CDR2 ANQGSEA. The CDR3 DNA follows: TGCACCATGCGTGACTTTTACACCGGGGAGCTGTTTTTT. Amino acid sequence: CTMRDFYTGELFF.

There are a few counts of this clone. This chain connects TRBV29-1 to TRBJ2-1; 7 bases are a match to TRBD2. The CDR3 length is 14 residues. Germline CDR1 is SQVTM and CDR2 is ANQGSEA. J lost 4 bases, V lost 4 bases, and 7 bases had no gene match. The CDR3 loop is CSVARSGGYNEQFF. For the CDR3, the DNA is TGCAGCGTTGCCCGTTCGGGGGGATACAATGAGCAGTTCTTC.

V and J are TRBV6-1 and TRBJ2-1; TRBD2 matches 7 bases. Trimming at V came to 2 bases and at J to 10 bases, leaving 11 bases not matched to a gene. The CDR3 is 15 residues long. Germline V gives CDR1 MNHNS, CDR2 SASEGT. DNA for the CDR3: TGTGCCAGCAGTGAACAGGGACTACCATCCAGGGAGCAGTTCTTC. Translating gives CASSEQGLPSREQFF.

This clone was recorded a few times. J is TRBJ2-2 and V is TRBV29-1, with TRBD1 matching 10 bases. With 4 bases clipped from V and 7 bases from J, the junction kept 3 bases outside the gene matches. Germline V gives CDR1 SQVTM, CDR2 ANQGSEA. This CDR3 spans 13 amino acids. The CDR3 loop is CSVGDRGDGELFF. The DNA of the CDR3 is TGCAGCGTTGGGGACAGGGGAGACGGGGAGCTGTTTTTT.

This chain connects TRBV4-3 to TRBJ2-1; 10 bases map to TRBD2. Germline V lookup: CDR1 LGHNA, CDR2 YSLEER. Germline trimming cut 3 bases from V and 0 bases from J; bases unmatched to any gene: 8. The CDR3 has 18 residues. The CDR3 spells CASSQGSGRYSSYNEQFF. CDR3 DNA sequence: TGCGCCAGCAGCCAGGGTAGCGGGAGGTACAGCTCCTACAATGAGCAGTTCTTC.

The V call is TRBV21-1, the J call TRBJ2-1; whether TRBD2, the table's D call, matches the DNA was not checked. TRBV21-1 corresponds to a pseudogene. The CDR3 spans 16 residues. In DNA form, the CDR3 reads TGTGCCAGCAGCAAAGCCCAGGGACTAGCGGGAGACGAGCAGTTCTTC. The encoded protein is CASSKAQGLAGDEQFF.

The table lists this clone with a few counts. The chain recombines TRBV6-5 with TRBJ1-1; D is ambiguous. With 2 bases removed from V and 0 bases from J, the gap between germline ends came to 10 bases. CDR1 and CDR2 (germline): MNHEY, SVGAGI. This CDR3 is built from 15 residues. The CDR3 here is CASSYLSTMNTEAFF. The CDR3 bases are TGTGCCAGCAGTTACCTCAGTACTATGAACACTGAAGCTTTCTTT.

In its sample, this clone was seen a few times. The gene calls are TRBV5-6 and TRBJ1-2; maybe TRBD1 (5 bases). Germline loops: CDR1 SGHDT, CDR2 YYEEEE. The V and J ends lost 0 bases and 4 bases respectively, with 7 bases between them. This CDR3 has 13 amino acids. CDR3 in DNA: TGTGCCAGCAGCTTGGGCGGGACCTATGGCTACACCTTC. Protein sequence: CASSLGGTYGYTF.

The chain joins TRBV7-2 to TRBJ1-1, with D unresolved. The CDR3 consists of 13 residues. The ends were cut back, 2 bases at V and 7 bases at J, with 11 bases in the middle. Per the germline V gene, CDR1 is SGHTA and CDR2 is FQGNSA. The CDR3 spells CASSLPSGVEAFF. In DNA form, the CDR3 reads TGTGCCAGCAGCTTACCCTCCGGGGTTGAAGCTTTCTTT.

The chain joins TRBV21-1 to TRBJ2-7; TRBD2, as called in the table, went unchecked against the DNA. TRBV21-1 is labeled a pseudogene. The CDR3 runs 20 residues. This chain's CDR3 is CASSKVGGGLAGPTSYEQYF. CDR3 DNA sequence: TGTGCCAGCAGCAAAGTGGGAGGGGGACTAGCGGGACCGACTAGCTACGAGCAGTACTTC.

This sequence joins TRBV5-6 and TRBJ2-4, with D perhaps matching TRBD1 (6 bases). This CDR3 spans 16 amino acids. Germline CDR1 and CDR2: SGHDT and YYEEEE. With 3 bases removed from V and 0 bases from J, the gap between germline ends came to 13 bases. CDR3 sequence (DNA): TGTGCCAGCAGCTCTCAGGGGCTTATAGCCAAAAACATTCAGTACTTC. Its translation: CASSSQGLIAKNIQYF. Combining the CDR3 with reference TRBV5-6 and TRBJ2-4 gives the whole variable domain DAGVTQSPTHLIKTRGQQVTLRCSPKSGHDTVSWYQQALGQGPQFIFQYYEEEERQRGNFPDRFSGHQFPNYSSELNVNALLLGDSALYLCASSSQGLIAKNIQYFGAGTRLSVL.

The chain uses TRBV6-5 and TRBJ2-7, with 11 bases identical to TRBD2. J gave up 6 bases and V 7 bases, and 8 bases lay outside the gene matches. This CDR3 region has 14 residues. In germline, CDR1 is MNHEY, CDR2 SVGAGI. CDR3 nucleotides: TGTGCCAGCACCCCGGGTCTAGCGGGAGGCGAGCAGTACTTC. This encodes CASTPGLAGGEQYF.

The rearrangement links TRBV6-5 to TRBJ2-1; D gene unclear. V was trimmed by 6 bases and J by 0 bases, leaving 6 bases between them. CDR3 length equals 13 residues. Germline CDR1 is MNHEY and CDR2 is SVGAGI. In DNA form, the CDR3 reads TGTGCCAGCAGGAGGTCCTCCTACAATGAGCAGTTCTTC. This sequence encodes CASRRSSYNEQFF.

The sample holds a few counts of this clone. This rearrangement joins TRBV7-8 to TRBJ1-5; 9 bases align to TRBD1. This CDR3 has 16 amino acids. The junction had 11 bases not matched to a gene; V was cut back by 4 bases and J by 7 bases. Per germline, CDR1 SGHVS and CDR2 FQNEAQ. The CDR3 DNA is TGTGCCAGCAGCTCCATCGGGACAGGGATAAGGCAGCCCCAGCATTTT. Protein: CASSSIGTGIRQPQHF.

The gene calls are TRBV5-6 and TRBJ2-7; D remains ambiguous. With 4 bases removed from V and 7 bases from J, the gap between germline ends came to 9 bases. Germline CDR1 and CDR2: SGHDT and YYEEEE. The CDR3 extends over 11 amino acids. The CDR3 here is CASSLPGEQYF. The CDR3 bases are TGTGCCAGCAGCCTCCCCGGGGAGCAGTACTTC.

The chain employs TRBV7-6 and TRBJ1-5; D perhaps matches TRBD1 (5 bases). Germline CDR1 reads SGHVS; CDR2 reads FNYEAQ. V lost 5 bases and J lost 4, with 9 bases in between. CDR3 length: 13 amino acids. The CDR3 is CASSPQENQPQHF. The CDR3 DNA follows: TGTGCCAGCAGCCCACAGGAGAATCAGCCCCAGCATTTT. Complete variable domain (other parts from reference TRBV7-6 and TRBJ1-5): GAGVSQSPRYKVTKRGQDVALRCDPISGHVSLYWYRQALGQGPEFLTYFNYEAQQDKSGLPNDRFSAERPEGSISTLTIQRTEQRDSAMYRCASSPQENQPQHFGDGTRLSIL.

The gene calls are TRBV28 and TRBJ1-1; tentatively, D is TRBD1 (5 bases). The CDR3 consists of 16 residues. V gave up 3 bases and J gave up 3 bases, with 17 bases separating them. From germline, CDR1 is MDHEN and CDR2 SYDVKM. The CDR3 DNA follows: TGTGCCAGCAGTTTTCCAGGGCGCACCTCTGACACTGAAGCTTTCTTT. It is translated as CASSFPGRTSDTEAFF.